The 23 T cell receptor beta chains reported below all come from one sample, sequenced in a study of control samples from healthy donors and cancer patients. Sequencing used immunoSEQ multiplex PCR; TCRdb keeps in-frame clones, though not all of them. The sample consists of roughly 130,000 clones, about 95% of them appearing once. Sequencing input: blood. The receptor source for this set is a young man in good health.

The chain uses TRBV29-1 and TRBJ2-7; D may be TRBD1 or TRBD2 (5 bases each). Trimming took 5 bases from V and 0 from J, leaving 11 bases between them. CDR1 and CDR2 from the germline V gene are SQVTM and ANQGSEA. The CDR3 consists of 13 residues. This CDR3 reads CSVPGRRSYEQYF. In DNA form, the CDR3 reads TGCAGCGTTCCGGGACGCCGCTCCTACGAGCAGTACTTC.

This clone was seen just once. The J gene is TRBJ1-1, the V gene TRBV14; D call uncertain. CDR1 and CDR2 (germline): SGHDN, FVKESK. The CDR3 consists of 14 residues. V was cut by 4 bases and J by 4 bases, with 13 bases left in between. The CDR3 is CASSPYTGATEAFF. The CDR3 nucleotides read TGTGCCAGCAGCCCCTATACGGGTGCCACTGAAGCTTTCTTT.

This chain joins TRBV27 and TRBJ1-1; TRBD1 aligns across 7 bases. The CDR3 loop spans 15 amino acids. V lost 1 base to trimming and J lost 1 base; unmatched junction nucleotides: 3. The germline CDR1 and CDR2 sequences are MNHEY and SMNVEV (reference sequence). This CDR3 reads CASSLLGQTNTEAFF. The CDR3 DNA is TGTGCCAGCAGTTTATTGGGACAGACGAACACTGAAGCTTTCTTT.

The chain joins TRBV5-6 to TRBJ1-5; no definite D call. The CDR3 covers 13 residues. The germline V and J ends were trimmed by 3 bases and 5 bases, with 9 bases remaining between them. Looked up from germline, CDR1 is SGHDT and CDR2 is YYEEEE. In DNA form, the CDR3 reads TGTGCCAGCAGCTCGACCCCGTATCAGCCCCAGCATTTT. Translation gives CASSSTPYQPQHF.

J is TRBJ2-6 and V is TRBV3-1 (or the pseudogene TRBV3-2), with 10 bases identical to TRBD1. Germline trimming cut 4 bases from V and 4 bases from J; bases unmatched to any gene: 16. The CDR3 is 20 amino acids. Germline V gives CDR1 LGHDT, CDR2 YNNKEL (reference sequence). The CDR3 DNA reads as TGTGCCAGCAGCCCCAATATTCCGGGACAGGGGAGGTCCGGGGCCAACGTCCTGACTTTC. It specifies CASSPNIPGQGRSGANVLTF.

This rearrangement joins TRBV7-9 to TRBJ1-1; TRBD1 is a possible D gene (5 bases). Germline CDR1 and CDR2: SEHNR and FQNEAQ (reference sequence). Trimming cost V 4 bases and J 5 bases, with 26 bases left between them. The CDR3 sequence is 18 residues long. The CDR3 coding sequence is TGTGCCAGCAGCTCCCCGGGACTCAAAGGGTGGTGGGAGACTGAAGCTTTCTTT. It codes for CASSSPGLKGWWETEAFF.

CDR3 residues: CASRRQGRNTGELFF. CDR3 sequence (DNA): TGTGCCAGCAGGCGACAGGGGCGTAACACCGGGGAGCTGTTTTTT. This chain joins TRBV2 and TRBJ2-2, with TRBD1 matching 8 bases. The CDR3 runs 15 residues. Germline V gene lookup returns CDR1 SNHLY and CDR2 FYNNEI. V shed 6 bases, J shed 2 bases, and the junction held 5 bases outside the gene matches.

CDR3 residues: CASSLAGASTDTQYF. CDR3 nucleotide sequence: TGCGCCAGCAGTTTAGCGGGTGCTAGCACAGATACGCAGTATTTT. The chain carries TRBV5-1 and TRBJ2-3, with 7 positions matching TRBD2. This CDR3 is 15 amino acids long. Germline V gene sequence: CDR1 SGHRS, CDR2 YFSETQ. V gave up 5 bases and J gave up 0 bases; unmatched junction bases: 6.

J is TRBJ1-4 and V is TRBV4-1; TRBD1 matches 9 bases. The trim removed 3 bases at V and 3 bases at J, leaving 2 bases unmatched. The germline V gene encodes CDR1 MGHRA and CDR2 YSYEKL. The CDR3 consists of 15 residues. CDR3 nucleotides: TGCGCCAGCAGCCAGGGGGACAGGGCTAATGAAAAACTGTTTTTT. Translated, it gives CASSQGDRANEKLFF.

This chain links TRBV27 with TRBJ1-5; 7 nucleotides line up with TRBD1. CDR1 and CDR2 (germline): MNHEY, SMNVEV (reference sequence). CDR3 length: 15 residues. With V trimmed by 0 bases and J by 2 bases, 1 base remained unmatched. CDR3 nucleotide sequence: TGTGCCAGCAGTTTATCAGGGGGCGGCAATCAGCCCCAGCATTTT. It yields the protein CASSLSGGGNQPQHF.

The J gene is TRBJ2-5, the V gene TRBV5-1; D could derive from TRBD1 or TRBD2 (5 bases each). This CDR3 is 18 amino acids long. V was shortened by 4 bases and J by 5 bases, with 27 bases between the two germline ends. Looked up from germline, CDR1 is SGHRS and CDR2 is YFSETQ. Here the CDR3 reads CASSLRDPGRHSWETQYF. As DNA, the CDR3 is TGCGCCAGCAGCCTCCGGGACCCAGGACGACACAGTTGGGAGACCCAGTACTTC.

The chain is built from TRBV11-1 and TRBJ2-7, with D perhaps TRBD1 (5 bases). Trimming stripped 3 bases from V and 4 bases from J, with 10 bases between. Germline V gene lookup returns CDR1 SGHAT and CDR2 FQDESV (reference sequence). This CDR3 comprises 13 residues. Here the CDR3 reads CASSFSQGYEQYF. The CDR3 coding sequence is TGTGCCAGCAGCTTTTCCCAGGGATACGAGCAGTACTTC.

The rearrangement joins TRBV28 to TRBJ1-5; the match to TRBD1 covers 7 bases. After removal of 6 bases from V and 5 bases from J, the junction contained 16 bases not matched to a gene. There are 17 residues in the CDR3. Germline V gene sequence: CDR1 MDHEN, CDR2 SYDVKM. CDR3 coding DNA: TGTGCCAGCAGAACCATCAACCCGACAGGGCGGGATCAGCCCCAGCATTTT. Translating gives CASRTINPTGRDQPQHF.

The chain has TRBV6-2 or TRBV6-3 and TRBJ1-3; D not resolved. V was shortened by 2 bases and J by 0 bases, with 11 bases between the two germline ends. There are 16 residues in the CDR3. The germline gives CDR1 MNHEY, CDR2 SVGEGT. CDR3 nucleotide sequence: TGTGCCAGCAGTTACCCTGGACGGAGCTCTGGAAACACCATATATTTT. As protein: CASSYPGRSSGNTIYF.

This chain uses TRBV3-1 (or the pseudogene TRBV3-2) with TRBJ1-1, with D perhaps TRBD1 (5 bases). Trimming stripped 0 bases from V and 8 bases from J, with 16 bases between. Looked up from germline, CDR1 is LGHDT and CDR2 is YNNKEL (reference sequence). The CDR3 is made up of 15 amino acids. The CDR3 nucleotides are TGTGCCAGCAGCCAAGATCCTCTCCAGGGTCCCGAAGCTTTCTTT. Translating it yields CASSQDPLQGPEAFF.

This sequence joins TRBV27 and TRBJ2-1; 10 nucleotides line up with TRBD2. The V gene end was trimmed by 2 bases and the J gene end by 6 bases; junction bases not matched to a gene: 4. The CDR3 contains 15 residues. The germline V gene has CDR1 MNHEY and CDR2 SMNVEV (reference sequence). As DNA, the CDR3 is TGTGCCAGCAGTTTAGGAGCGGGGGGGCTCAATGAGCAGTTCTTC. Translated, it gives CASSLGAGGLNEQFF.

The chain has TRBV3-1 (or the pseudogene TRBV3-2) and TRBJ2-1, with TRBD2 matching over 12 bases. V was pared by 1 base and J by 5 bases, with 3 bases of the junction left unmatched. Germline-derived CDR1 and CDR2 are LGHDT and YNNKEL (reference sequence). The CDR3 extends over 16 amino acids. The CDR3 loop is CASSQGRLAGDNEQFF. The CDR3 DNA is TGTGCCAGCAGCCAAGGGCGACTAGCGGGGGACAATGAGCAGTTCTTC.

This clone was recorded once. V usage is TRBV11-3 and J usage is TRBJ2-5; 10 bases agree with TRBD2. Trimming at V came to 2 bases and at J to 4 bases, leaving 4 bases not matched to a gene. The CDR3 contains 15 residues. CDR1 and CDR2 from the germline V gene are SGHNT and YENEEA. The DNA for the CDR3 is TGTGCCAGCAGCTTACTAGCGGGGGTTGCAGAGACCCAGTACTTC. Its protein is CASSLLAGVAETQYF.

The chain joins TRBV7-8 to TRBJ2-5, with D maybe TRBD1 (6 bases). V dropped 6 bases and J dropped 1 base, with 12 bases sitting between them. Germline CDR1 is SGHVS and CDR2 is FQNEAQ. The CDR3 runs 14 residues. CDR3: CASRPTGFQETQYF. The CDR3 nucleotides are TGTGCCAGCAGGCCTACAGGGTTCCAAGAGACCCAGTACTTC.

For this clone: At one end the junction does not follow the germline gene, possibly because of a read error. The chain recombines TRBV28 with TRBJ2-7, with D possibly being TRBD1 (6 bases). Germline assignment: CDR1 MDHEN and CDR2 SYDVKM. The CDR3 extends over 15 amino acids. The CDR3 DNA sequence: TGTGCCGGCAGTTTATTCACCACCAGGGGCTACGAGCAGTACTTC. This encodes CAGSLFTTRGYEQYF.

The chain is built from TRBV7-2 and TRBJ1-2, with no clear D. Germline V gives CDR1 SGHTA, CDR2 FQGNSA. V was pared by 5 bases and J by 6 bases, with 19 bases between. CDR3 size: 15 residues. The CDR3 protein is CASSPDSGGIHGYTF. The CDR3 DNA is TGTGCCAGCAGCCCCGACTCAGGAGGGATCCATGGCTACACCTTC.

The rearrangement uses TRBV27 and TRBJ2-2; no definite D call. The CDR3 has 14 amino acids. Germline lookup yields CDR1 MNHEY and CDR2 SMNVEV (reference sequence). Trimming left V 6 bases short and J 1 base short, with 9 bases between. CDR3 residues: CASRVGRNTGELFF. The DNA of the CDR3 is TGTGCCAGCAGGGTCGGTAGGAACACCGGGGAGCTGTTTTTT.

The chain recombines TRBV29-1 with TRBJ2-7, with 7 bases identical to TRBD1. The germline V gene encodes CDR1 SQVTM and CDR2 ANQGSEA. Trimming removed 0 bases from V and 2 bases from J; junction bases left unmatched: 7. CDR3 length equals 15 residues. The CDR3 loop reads CSVEDPGTETYEQYF. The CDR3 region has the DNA TGCAGCGTTGAAGACCCCGGGACAGAGACCTACGAGCAGTACTTC.